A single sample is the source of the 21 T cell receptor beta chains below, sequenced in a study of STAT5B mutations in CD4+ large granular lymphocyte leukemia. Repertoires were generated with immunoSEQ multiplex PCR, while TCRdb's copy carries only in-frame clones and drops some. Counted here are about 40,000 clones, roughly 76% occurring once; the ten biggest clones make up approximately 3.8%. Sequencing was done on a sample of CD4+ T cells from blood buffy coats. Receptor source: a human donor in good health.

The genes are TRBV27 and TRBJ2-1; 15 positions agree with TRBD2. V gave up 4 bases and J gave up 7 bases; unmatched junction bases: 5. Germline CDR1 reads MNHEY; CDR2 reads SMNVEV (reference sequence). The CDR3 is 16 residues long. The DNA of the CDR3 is TGTGCCAGCAGTTGGAGGACTAGCGGGGGGGGGAATGAGCAGTTCTTC. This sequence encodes CASSWRTSGGGNEQFF.

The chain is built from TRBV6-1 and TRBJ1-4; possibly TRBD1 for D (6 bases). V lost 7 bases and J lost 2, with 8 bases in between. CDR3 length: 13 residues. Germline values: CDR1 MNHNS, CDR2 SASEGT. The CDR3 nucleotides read TGTGCCAGCACAGGGGCGACTAATGAAAAACTGTTTTTT. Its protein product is CASTGATNEKLFF.

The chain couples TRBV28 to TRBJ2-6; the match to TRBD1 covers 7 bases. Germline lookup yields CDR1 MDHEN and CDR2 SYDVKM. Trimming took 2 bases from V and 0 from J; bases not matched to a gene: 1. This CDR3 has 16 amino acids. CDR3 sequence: CASSLRTGSGANVLTF. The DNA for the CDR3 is TGTGCCAGCAGTTTAAGGACAGGCTCTGGGGCCAACGTCCTGACTTTC.

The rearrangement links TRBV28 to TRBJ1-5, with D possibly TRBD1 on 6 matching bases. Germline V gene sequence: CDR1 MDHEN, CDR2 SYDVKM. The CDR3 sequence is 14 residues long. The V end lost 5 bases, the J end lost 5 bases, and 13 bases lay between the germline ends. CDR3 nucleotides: TGTGCCAGCAGTCCCCCGGACAGTTATCAGCCCCAGCATTTT. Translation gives CASSPPDSYQPQHF.

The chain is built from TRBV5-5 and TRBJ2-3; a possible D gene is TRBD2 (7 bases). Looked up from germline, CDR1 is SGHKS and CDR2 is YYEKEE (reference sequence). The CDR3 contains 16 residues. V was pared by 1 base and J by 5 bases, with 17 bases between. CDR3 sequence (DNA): TGTGCCAGCAGCTTGAGGGGCGGGGGCGGCCAAGATACGCAGTATTTT. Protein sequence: CASSLRGGGGQDTQYF.

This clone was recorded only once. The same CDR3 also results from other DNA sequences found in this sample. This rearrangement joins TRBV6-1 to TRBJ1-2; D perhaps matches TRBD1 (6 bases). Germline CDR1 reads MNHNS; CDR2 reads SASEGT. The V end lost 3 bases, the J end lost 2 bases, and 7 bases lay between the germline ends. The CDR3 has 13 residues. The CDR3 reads CASSDRGNYGYTF. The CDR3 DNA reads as TGTGCCAGCAGTGACAGGGGAAACTATGGCTACACCTTC.

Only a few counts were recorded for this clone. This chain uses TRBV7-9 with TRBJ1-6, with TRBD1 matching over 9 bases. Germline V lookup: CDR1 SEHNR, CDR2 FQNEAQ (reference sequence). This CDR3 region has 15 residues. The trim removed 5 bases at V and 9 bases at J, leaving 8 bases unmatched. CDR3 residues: CASSAWDREGSPLHF. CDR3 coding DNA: TGTGCCAGCAGCGCCTGGGACAGGGAGGGTTCACCCCTCCACTTT.

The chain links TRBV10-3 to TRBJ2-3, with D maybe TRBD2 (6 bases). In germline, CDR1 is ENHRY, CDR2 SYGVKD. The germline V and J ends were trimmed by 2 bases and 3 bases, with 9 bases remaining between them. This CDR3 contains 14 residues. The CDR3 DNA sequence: TGTGCCATCAGTGAGAGAGGAGGGACAGATACGCAGTATTTT. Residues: CAISERGGTDTQYF.

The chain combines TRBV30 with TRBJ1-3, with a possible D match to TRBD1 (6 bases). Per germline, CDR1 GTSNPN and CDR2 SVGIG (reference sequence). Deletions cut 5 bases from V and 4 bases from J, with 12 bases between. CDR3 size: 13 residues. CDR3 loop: CAWGTGNGNTIYF. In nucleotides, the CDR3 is TGTGCCTGGGGTACAGGGAACGGAAACACCATATATTTT.

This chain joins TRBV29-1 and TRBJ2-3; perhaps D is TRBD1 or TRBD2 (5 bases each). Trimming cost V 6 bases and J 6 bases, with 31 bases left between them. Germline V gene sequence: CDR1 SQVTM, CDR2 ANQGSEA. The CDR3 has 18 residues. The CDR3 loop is CSVANLKVERSAGDTQYF. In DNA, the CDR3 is TGCAGCGTAGCAAATTTGAAGGTCGAGCGGTCCGCAGGGGATACGCAGTATTTT.

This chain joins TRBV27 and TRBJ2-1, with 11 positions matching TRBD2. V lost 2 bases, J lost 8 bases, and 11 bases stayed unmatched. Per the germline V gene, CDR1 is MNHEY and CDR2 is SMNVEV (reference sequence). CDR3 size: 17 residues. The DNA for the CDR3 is TGTGCCAGCAGTTTAGTTTGGTCTAGCGGGAGGATCGATGAGCAGTTCTTC. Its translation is CASSLVWSSGRIDEQFF.

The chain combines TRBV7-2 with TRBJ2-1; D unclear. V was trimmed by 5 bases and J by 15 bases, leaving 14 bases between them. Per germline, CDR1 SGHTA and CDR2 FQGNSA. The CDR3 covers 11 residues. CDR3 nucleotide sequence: TGTGCCAGCAGCCCGGTTAGTCTTTTGTTCTTC. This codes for CASSPVSLLFF.

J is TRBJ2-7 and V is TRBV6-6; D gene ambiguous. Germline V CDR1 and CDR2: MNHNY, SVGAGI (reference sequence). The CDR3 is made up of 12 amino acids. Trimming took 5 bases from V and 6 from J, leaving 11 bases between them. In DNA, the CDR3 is TGTGCCAGCAGTGACCCTAAGGGCGAGCAGTACTTC. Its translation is CASSDPKGEQYF.

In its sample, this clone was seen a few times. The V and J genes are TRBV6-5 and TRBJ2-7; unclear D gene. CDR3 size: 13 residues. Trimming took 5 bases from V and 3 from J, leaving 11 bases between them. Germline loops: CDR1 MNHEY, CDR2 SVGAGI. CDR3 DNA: TGTGCCAGCAGTCACCCTAACAGCTACGAGCAGTACTTC. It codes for CASSHPNSYEQYF.

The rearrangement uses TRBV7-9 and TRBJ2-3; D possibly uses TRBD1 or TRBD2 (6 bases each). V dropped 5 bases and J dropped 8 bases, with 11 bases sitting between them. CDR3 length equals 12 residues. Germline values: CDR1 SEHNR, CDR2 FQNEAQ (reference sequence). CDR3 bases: TGTGCCAGCAGCCTTGAGGGGGGTACGCAGTATTTT. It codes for CASSLEGGTQYF.

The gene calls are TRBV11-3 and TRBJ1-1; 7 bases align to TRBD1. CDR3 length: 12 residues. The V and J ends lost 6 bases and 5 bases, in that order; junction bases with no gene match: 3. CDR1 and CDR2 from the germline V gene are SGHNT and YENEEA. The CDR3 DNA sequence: TGTGCCAGCAGTCCACAGGGGACTGAAGCTTTCTTT. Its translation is CASSPQGTEAFF.

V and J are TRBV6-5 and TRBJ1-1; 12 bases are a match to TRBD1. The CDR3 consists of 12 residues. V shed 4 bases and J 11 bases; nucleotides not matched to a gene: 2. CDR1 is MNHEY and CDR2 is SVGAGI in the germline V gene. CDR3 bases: TGTGCCAGCAGTTCGGGACAGGGGGCGGCTTTCTTT. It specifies CASSSGQGAAFF.

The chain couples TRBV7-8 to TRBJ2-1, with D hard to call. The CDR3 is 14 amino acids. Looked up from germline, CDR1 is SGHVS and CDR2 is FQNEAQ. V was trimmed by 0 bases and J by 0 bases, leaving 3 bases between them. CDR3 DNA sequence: TGTGCCAGCAGCTTAGCAGGCTCCTACAATGAGCAGTTCTTC. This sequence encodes CASSLAGSYNEQFF.

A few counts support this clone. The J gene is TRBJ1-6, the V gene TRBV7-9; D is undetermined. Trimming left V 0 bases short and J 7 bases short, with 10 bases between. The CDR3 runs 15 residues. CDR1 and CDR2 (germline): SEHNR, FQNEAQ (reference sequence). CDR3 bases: TGTGCCAGCAGCTTAGCGGCGGGGTTAAATTCACCCCTCCACTTT. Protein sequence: CASSLAAGLNSPLHF.

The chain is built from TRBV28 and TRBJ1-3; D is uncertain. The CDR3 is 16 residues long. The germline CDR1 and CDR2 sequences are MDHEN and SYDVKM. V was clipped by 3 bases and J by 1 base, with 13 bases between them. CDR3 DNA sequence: TGTGCCAGCAGTTTGGACTCAGGACGTTCTGGAAACACCATATATTTT. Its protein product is CASSLDSGRSGNTIYF.

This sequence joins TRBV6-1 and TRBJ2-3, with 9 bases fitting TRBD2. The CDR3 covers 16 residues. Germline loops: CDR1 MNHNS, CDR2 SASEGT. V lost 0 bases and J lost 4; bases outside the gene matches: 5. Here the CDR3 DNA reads TGTGCCAGCAGTGAAGCCGGCGGGGGGGCCCCAGATACGCAGTATTTT. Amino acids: CASSEAGGGAPDTQYF.